This T cell receptor (beta chain) was retrieved from a study of CD8 T cells in ankylosing spondylitis. Regarding the study as a whole: One TCR beta motif, made up of 7 or 8 highly homologous variants, appeared characteristic of ankylosing spondylitis blood. Both synovial fluid and blood in reactive arthritis had previously been reported to carry some motif variants. Disease-linked clones reportedly showed significant enrichment in matched ankylosing spondylitis synovial fluid.

This clonotype was detected a few times. The antigen is unknown. Trimming took off 2 bases at V and 5 bases at J, with 7 bases between the two ends. Germline lookup yields CDR1 KGHSH and CDR2 LQKENI. This CDR3 has 12 amino acids. Quantitative barcoded 5'-RACE was used to prepare TCR beta libraries. TCRdb itself ran the 5' RACE reads through MiXCR, one entry per CDR3 protein. The sample lists a few hundred thousand distinct CDR3 sequences; under 25% were seen once. Sequences were obtained from blood, either unsorted or a sorted T cell fraction (not recorded which). The receptor's source is a male donor with ankylosing spondylitis. The chain combines TRBV18 with TRBJ2-7; D is unclear. The DNA for the CDR3 is TGTGCCAGCTCACCAGTCACCAACGAGCAGTACTTC. Encoded protein: CASSPVTNEQYF.